This T cell receptor beta chain was retrieved from a study of blood T cell repertoires in COVID-19. Study summary: Material from acute and convalescent COVID-19 was sourced from the United States, Italy and Spain. PBMCs, B-cell-depleted T cells, or T cells were the source of the cDNA or gDNA that made up the material.

Per the original data handling: Using reference gene primer amplification, nucleated cell counts were estimated. Sequenced by immunoSEQ multiplex PCR; TCRdb stores in-frame clones only, minus some. V and J calls and clone size follow that table, whereas D and trimming were derived from the DNA. The table lists hundreds of thousands of clones, approximately 90% of them singletons, with less than 3.5% in the top ten. In germline, CDR1 is SGHNT, CDR2 YYREEE (reference sequence). V shed 0 bases, J shed 0 bases, and the junction held 9 bases outside the gene matches. This CDR3 comprises 19 residues. What was sequenced was peripheral blood. The chain recombines TRBV5-4 with TRBJ1-6; 7 bases map to TRBD1. The receptor was isolated from a woman aged 18-29 years who had recovered from COVID-19. The CDR3 reads CASSLGTGRGSSYNSPLHF. The CDR3 DNA is TGTGCCAGCAGCTTGGGGACAGGCAGAGGAAGCTCCTATAATTCACCCCTCCACTTT. The full variable domain, completed using reference TRBV5-4 and TRBJ1-6, is ETGVTQSPTHLIKTRGQQVTLRCSSQSGHNTVSWYQQALGQGPQFIFQYYREEENGRGNFPPRFSGLQFPNYSSELNVNALELDDSALYLCASSLGTGRGSSYNSPLHFGNGTRLTVT.